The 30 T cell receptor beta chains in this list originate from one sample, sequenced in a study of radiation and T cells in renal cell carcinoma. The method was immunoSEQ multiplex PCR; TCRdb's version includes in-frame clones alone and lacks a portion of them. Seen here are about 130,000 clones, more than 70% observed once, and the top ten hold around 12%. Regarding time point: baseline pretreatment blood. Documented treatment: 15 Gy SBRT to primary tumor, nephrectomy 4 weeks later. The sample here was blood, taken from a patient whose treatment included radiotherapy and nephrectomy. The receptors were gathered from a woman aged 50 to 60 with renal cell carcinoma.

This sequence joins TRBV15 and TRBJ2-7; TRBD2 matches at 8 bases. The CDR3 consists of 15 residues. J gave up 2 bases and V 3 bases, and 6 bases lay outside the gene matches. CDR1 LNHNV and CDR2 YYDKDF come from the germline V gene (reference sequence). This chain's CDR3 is CATSSWTSPPYEQYF. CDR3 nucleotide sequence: TGTGCCACCAGCAGCTGGACTAGCCCACCCTACGAGCAGTACTTC.

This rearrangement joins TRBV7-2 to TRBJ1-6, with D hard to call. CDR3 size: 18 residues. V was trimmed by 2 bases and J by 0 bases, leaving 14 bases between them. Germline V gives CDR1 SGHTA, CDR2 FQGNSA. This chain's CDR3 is CASSLWTPRSSYNSPLHF. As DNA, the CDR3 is TGTGCCAGCAGCTTATGGACTCCCAGGAGCTCCTATAATTCACCCCTCCACTTT.

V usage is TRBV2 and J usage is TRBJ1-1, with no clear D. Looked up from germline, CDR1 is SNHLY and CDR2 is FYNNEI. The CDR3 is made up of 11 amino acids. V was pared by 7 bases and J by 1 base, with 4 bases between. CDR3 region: CASKGNTEAFF. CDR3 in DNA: TGTGCCAGCAAAGGGAACACTGAAGCTTTCTTT.

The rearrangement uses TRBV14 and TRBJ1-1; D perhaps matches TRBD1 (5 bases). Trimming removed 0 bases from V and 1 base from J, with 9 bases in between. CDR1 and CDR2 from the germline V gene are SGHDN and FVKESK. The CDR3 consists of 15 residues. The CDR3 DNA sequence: TGTGCCAGCAGCCAAGAAAGGGGCGGGAACACTGAAGCTTTCTTT. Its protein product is CASSQERGGNTEAFF. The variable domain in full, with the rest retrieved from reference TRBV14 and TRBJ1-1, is EAGVTQFPSHSVIEKGQTVTLRCDPISGHDNLYWYRRVMGKEIKFLLHFVKESKQDESGMPNNRFLAERTGGTYSTLKVQPAELEDSGVYFCASSQERGGNTEAFFGQGTRLTVV.

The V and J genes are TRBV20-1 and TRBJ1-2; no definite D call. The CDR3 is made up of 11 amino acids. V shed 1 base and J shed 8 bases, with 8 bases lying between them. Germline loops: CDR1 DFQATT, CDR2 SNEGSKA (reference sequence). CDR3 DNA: TGCAGTGCTAGAGGGTACGGGGGCTACACCTTC. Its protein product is CSARGYGGYTF.

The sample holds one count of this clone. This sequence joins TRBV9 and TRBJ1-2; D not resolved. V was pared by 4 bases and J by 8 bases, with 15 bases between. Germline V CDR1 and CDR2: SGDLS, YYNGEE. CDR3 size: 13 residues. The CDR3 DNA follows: TGTGCCAGCAGCTTTCGGGAATTAGGAGGCTACACCTTC. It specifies CASSFRELGGYTF.

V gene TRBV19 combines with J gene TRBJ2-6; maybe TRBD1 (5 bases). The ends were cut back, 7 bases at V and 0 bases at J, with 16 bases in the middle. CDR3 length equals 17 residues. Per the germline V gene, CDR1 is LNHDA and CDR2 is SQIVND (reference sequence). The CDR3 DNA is TGTGCCAGTACAGGGCAAGGGGCGAGCTCTGGGGCCAACGTCCTGACTTTC. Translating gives CASTGQGASSGANVLTF.

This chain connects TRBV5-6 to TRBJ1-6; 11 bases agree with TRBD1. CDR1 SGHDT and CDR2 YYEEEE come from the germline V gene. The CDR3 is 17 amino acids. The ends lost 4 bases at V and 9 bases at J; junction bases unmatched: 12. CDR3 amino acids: CASSRVGWTGGGSPLHF. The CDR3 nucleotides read TGTGCCAGCAGCCGTGTCGGATGGACAGGGGGCGGTTCACCCCTCCACTTT.

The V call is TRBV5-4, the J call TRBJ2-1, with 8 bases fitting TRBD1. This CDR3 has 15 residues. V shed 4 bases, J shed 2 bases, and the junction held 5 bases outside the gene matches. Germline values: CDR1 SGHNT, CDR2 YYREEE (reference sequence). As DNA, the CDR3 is TGTGCCAGCAGCCAAGACAGGGGCACCTACAATGAGCAGTTCTTC. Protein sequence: CASSQDRGTYNEQFF.

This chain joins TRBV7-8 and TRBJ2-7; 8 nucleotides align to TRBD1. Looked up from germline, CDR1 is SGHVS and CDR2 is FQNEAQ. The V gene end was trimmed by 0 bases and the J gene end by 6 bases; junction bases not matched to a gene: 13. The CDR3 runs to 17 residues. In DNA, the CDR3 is TGTGCCAGCAGCTTAGCATCCGGGACAGGATCATGGGGCGAGCAGTACTTC. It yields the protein CASSLASGTGSWGEQYF.

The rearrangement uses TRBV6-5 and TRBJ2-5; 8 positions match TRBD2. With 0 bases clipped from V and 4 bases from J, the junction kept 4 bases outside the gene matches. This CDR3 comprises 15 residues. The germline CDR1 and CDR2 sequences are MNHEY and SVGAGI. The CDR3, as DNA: TGTGCCAGCAGTTACTCGACAGCGGGGGTAGAGACCCAGTACTTC. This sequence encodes CASSYSTAGVETQYF.

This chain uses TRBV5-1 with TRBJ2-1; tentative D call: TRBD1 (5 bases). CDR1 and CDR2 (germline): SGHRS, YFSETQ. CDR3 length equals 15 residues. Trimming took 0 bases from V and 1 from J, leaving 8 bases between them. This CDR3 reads CASSLVGRSYNEQFF. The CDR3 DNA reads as TGCGCCAGCAGCTTGGTGGGGCGGTCCTACAATGAGCAGTTCTTC.

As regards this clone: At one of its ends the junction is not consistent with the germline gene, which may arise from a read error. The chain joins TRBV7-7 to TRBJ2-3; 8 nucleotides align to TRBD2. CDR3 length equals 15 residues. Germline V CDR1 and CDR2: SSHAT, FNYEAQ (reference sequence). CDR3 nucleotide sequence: TGTGCTAGCAGCTTAAACGGGGGGGCCCAAGATACGCAGTATTTT. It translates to CASSLNGGAQDTQYF.

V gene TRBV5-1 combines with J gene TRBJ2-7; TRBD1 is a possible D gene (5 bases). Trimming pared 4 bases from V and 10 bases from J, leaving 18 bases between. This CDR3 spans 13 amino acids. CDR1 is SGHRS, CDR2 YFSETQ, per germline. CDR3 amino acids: CASSGLGVGFQYF. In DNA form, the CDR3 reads TGCGCCAGCAGCGGGTTAGGGGTTGGATTCCAGTACTTC.

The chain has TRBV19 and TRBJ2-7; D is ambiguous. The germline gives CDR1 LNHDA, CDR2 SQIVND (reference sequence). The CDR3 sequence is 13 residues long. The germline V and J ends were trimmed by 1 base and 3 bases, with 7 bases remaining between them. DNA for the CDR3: TGTGCCAGTAGTATAGCAGGCGGCTACGAGCAGTACTTC. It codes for CASSIAGGYEQYF.

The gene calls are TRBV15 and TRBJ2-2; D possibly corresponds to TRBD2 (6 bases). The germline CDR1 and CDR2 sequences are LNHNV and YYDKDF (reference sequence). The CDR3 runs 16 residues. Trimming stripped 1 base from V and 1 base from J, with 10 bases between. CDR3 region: CATSRVGRENTGELFF. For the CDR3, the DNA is TGTGCCACCAGCAGAGTCGGGCGGGAGAACACCGGGGAGCTGTTTTTT.

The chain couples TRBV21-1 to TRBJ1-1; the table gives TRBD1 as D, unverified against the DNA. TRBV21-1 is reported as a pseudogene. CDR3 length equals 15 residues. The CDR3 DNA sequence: TGTGCCAGCGTCCGGGACAGGTTGTTGAACACTGAAGCTTTCTTT. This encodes CASVRDRLLNTEAFF.

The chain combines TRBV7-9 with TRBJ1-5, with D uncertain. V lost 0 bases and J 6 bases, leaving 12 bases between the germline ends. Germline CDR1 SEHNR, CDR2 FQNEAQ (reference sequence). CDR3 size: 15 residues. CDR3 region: CASSLAPGFGQPQHF. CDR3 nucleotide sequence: TGTGCCAGCAGCTTAGCACCGGGTTTCGGTCAGCCCCAGCATTTT.

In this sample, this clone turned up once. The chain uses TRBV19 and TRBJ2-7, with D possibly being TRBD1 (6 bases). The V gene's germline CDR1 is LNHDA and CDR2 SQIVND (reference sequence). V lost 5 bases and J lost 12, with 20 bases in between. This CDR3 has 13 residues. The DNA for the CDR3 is TGTGCCAGTAGTGACTCCGGGACAAGCCAGTGGTACTTC. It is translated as CASSDSGTSQWYF.

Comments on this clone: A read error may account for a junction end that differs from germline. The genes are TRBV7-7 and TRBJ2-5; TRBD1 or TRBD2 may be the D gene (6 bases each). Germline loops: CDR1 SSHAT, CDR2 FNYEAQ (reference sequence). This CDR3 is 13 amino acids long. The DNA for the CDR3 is TGTGCTAGCAGCTCTAGGGGGGCGAAGACCCAGTACTTC. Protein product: CASSSRGAKTQYF.

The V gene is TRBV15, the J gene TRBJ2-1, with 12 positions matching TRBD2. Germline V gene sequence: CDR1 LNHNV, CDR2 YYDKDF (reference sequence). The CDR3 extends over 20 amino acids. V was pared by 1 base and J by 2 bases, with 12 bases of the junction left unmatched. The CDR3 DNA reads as TGTGCCACCAGCAGAGTACCCCCGACTAGCGGGGGACAAACCTACAATGAGCAGTTCTTC. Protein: CATSRVPPTSGGQTYNEQFF.

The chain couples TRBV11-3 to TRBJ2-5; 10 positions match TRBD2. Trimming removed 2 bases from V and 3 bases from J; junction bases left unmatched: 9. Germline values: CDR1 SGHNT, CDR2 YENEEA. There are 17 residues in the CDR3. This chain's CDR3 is CASSLTLGLAAEETQYF. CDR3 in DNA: TGTGCCAGCAGCTTAACTCTCGGACTAGCGGCCGAAGAGACCCAGTACTTC.

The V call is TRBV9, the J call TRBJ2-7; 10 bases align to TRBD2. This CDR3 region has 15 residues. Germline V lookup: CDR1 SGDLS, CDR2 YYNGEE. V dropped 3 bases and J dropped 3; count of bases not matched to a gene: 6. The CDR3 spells CASSAAGTSDYEQYF. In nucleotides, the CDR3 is TGTGCCAGCAGCGCCGCCGGGACTAGCGACTACGAGCAGTACTTC. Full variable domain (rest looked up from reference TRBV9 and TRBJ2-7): DSGVTQTPKHLITATGQRVTLRCSPRSGDLSVYWYQQSLDQGLQFLIQYYNGEERAKGNILERFSAQQFPDLHSELNLSSLELGDSALYFCASSAAGTSDYEQYFGPGTRLTVT.

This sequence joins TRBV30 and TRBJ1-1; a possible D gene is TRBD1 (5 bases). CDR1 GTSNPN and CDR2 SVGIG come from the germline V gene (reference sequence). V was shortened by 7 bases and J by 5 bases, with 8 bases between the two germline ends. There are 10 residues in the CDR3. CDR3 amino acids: CASYRTEAFF. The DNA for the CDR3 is TGTGCCTCCTACAGGACTGAAGCTTTCTTT.

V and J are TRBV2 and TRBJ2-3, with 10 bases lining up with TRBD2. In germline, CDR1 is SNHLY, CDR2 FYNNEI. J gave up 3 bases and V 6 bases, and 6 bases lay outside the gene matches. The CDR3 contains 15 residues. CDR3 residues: CASRIAGGWTDTQYF. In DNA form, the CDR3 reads TGTGCCAGCAGAATAGCGGGGGGCTGGACAGATACGCAGTATTTT.

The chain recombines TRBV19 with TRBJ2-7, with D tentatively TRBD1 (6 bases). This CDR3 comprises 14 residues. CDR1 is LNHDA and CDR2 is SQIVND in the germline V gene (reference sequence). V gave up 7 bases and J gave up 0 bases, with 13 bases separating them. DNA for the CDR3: TGTGCCAGTACCCGAGGACAGTACTCCTACGAGCAGTACTTC. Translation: CASTRGQYSYEQYF. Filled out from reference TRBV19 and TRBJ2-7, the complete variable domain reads DGGITQSPKYLFRKEGQNVTLSCEQNLNHDAMYWYRQDPGQGLRLIYYSQIVNDFQKGDIAEGYSVSREKKESFPLTVTSAQKNPTAFYLCASTRGQYSYEQYFGPGTRLTVT.

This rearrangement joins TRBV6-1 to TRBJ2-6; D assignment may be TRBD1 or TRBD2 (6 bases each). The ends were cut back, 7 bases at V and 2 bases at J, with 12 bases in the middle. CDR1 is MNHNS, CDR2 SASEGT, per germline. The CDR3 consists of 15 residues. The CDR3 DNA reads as TGTGCCAGCACCACTAGGGGGGCTGGGGCCAACGTCCTGACTTTC. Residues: CASTTRGAGANVLTF.

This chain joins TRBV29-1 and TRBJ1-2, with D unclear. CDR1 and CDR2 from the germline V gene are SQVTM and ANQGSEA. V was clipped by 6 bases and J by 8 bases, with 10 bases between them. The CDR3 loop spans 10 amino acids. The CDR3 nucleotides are TGCAGCGTCCTCGTGGGAGGCTACACCTTC. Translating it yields CSVLVGGYTF.

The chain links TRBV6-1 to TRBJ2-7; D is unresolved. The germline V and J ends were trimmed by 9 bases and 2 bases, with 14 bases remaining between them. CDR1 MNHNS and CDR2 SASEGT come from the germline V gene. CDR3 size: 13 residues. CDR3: CASNPSGTYEQYF. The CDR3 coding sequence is TGTGCCAGTAACCCTTCAGGCACCTACGAGCAGTACTTC.

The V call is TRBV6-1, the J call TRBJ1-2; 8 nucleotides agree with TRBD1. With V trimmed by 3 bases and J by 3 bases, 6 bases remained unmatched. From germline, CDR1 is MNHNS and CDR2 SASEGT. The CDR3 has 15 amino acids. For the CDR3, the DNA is TGTGCCAGCAGTGACCGGACAGGGTGGTACTATGGCTACACCTTC. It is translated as CASSDRTGWYYGYTF.